The present entry profiles one T cell receptor (beta chain) with its context. Its specificity is unknown. Time point in this sample: late sampling 161 to 241 days after vaccination in a few convalescent patients. As for treatment: approximately 9-day PBMC culture with coronavirus spike peptide pools or control peptides (ViraFEST assay). Negative selection purified CD4+ T cells after nine to eleven days of culture. This record belongs to a study of vaccination and CD4 T cells after COVID-19. Whole-study context: The peptides that stimulated the cells were overlapping spike peptides from SARS-CoV-2, HCoV-NL63, HCoV-OC43 and HCoV-229E.

Notes on the study in general: Convalescent patients had a median 86.3% of reactive clones appearing only post-vaccination.

The CDR3 is 16 amino acids. Germline lookup yields CDR1 SGHTA and CDR2 FQGNSA. V trimming: 1 base; J trimming: 1 base; junction bases outside the gene matches: 5. Sequence data for DNA of cultured CD4+ T cells were generated by the Oncomine TCR Beta short-read assay. TCRdb re-derived calls from the PCR reads in MiXCR, one entry per CDR3 protein. The sample has under 20,000 distinct CDR3 sequences, approximately 56% seen once. Material: CD4+ T cells from blood, cultured in vitro, obtained about 7 months after SARS-CoV-2 vaccination. The sequence was obtained from a human donor who had recovered from COVID-19. J is TRBJ1-1 and V is TRBV7-2; the match to TRBD1 covers 8 bases. As DNA, the CDR3 is TGTGCCAGCAGCTTAGTAGGGACAGGTTCGAACACTGAAGCTTTCTTT. Translated, it gives CASSLVGTGSNTEAFF.